This entry is about one TCR beta chain. The antigen it recognizes is unknown. The sample holds no much larger clone one base away, and base qualities are not on file. The germline ends are 22 bases apart after V is trimmed by 8 bases and J by 3 bases. According to the germline V gene (reference sequence), CDR1 reads SEHNR and CDR2 reads FQNEAQ. From the cysteine through the phenylalanine, the CDR3 covers 16 amino acids. The entry retains the CDR3 DNA only, 48 bases that are in frame from base 1. This entry belongs to a study of CD8+ T cells in alopecia areata (dated by TCRdb to the late 2010s). For the wider study: Treated patients were enrolled in an open-label pilot trial of oral tofacitinib at 5 to 10 mg twice daily for moderate-to-severe alopecia areata. Patients received tofacitinib for 6 to 18 months and were then followed off drug for 6 months to check for delayed response and recurrence. For the treated patients, the SALT score, which quantifies what percentage of scalp surface area is affected, served as the measure of disease severity. The study used high-throughput TCRbeta sequencing to examine T cell clonal expansion in alopecia areata, in both the C3H/HeJ mouse model and human patients. Scalp tissue and sorted CD4+ and CD8+ peripheral blood T cells from patchy and totalis/universalis alopecia areata patients and from healthy controls were covered by human TCRbeta sequencing. Biopsies were taken from tofacitinib-treated patients at baseline and again at 4 and 24 weeks into treatment, and several of those patients also had a later scalp biopsy. Scalp clonality was compared across normal scalp (n=4), patchy alopecia areata scalp (n=8), and alopecia totalis/universalis scalp (n=8). RNA was extracted with the PAXgene miRNA kit for fixed scalp, the miRNeasy kit for PBMCs, and the RNeasy kit for mouse skin. immunoSEQ multiplex PCR using 35 Vbeta forward primers and 13 Jbeta reverse primers was used to amplify TCRbeta CDR3 regions.

The time point label here, explained by the study, means: around 22 weeks on oral tofacitinib. The treatment or condition label here, explained by the study, means: oral pan-JAK inhibitor, 5-10 mg twice daily. From alopecia areata patients, peripheral blood was collected along with lesional scalp punch biopsies. PBMCs were isolated by density centrifugation and stained for CD3, CD4 and CD8, after which CD4+ and CD8+ T cells were sorted on a FACSAria. The library came from the immunoSEQ multiplex PCR assay. RNA was extracted from all samples and reverse transcribed into cDNA as template for TCR sequencing. First-strand cDNA was synthesized with SuperScript III using a 2:1 mix of oligo-dT and random hexamers. A synthetic immune receptor repertoire was used to assess amplification bias, and residual bias was removed computationally. Concerning the study's data processing: Raw reads were preprocessed to remove errors, and CDR3 was defined according to IMGT conventions as the region from the conserved cysteine to phenylalanine. Clonality was calculated as 1 minus Shannon entropy normalized by log2 of the number of productive unique TCRs. CD4 or CD8 identity of scalp clones was inferred by cross-referencing scalp TCRbeta sequences with sorted blood CD4 and CD8 repertoires. In its TCRdb copy, this immuneACCESS table keeps in-frame sequences only and misses some clones. Where compared with another copy, unresolved V genes explain less than half of these, and the others have no known cause. V, J and clone size are taken as reported in that table, and D and trimming were inferred from the DNA itself. For this sample there are under 200,000 clones; approximately 60% appear just once. More than 13% of the sample is taken by the ten largest.

Summary of the overall study and its limitations: The treated cohort was small, with a single nonresponder, so links between baseline CD8+ expansion and response need larger studies. Higher clonality and more expanded CD8+ clones were observed in lesional scalp than in normal scalp, particularly in alopecia totalis/universalis, a finding suggestive of antigenic drive. Resident alphabeta T cells in normal human skin are also sequenced, complicating scalp TCR repertoire analysis, unlike mouse skin dominated by gammadelta T cells. Shared TCR sequences between patients were less evident than in mice, which may be partly attributable to HLA diversity in the patient population. During tofacitinib treatment, many expanded lesional clones stuck around in both scalp and blood, and this persistence may partly explain why relapse happens after treatment is stopped. Scalp clonality and the number of expanded CD8+ clones among the top 100 scalp clones were significantly decreased by tofacitinib.

Source: CD4+ T cells sorted from blood, taken at week 24, from a patient treated with tofacitinib. The V gene is TRBV7-9 and the J gene is TRBJ1-1; TRBD1 might be the D gene, on 6 matching bases. This TCR derives from a human donor with alopecia areata. The bases read TGTGCCAGCTGCTCTTTTGGGGGGCGGCGAGACACTGAAGCTTTCTTT. It is translated as CASCSFGGRRDTEAFF. Supplemented by the reference TRBV7-9 and TRBJ1-1 proteins around the CDR3, the complete variable domain is DTGVSQNPRHKITKRGQNVTFRCDPISEHNRLYWYRQTLGQGPEFLTYFQNEAQLEKSRLLSDRFSAERPKGSFSTLEIQRTEQGDSAMYLCASCSFGGRRDTEAFFGQGTRLTVV.